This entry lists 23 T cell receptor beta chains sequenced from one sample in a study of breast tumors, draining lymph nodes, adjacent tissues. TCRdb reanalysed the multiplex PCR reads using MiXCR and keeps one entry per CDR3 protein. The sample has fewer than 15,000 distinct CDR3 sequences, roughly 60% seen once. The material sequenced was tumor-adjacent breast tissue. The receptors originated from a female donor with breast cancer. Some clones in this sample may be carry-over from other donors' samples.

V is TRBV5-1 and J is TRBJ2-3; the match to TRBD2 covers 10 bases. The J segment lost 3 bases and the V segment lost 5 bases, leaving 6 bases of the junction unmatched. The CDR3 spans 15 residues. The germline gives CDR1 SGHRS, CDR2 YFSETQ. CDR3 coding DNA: TGCGCCAGCAGTAAAAGGACTAGCGGAACAGATACGCAGTATTTT. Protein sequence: CASSKRTSGTDTQYF.

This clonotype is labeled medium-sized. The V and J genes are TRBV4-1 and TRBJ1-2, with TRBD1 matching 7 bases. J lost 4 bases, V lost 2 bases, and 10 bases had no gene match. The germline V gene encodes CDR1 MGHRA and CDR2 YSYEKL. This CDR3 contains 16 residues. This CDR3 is CASSQSPGTVIYGYTF. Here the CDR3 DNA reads TGCGCCAGCAGCCAATCCCCCGGGACAGTGATCTATGGCTACACCTTC.

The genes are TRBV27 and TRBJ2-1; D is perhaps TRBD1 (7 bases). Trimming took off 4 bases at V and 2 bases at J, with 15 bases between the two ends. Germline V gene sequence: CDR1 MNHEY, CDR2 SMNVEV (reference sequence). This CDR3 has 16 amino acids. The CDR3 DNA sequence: TGTGCCAGCAGTTCTCGACAGGGAGGCCCCTACAATGAGCAGTTCTTC. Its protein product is CASSSRQGGPYNEQFF.

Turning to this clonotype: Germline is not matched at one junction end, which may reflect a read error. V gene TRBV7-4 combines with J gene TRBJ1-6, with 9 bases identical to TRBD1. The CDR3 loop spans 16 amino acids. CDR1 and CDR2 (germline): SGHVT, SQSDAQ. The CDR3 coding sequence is TGTGCCACCAGCAGACATACCACAGGGGGCGGTTCACCCCTCCACTTT. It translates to CATSRHTTGGGSPLHF.

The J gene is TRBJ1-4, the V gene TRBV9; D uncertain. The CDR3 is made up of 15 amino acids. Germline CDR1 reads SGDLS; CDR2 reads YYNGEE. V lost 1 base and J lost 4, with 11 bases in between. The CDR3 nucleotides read TGTGCCAGCAGCGTAACAACATCTGTTAATGAAAAACTGTTTTTT. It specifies CASSVTTSVNEKLFF.

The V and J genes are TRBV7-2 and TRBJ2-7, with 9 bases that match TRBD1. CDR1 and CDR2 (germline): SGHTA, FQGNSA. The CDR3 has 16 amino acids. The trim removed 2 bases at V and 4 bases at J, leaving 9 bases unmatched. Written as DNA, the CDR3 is TGTGCCAGCAGCTTACTCCCGGGACAGGGTACTTACGAGCAGTACTTC. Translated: CASSLLPGQGTYEQYF.

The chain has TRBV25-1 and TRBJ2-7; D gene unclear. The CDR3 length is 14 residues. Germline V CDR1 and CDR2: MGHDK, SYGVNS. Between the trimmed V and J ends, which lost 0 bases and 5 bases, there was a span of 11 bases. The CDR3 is CASSEYGAEHEQYF. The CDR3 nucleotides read TGTGCCAGCAGTGAATACGGTGCAGAACACGAGCAGTACTTC.

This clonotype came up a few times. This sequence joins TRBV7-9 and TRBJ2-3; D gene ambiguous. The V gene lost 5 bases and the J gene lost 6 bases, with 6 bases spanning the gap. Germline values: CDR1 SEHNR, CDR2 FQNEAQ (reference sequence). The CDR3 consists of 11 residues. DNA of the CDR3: TGTGCCAGCAGCCTCTCCGATACGCAGTATTTT. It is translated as CASSLSDTQYF.

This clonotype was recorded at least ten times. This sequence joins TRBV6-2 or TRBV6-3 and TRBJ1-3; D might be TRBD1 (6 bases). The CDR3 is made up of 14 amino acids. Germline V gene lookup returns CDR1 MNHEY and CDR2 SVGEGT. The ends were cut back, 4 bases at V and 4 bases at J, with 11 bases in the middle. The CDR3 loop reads CASSFGGPGNTIYF. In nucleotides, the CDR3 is TGTGCCAGCAGTTTCGGGGGGCCCGGAAACACCATATATTTT.

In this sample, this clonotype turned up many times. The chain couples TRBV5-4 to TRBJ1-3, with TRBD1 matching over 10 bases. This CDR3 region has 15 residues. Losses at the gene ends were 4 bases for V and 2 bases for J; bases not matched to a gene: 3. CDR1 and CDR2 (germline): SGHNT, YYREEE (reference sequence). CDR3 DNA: TGTGCCAGCAGCAAGGACAGGGGGACTGGAAACACCATATATTTT. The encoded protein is CASSKDRGTGNTIYF.

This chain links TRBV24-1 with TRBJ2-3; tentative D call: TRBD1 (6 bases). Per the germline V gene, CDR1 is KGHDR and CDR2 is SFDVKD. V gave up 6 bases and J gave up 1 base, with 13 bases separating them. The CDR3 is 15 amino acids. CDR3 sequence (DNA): TGTGCCACCAGTCAAACAGGGATTGGCACAGATACGCAGTATTTT. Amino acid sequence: CATSQTGIGTDTQYF.

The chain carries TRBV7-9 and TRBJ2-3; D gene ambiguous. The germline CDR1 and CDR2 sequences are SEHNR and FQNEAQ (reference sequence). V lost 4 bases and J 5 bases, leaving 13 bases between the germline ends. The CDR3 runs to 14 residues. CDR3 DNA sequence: TGTGCCAGCAGCTCCTCCGTGGGTGAAGATACGCAGTATTTT. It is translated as CASSSSVGEDTQYF.

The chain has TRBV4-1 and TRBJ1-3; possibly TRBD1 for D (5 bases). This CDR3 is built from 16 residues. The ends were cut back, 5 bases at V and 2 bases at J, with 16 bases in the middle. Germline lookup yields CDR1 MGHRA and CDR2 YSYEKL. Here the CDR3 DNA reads TGCGCCAGCAGCTTAGGCCTTGGGGGACCTGGAAACACCATATATTTT. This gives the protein CASSLGLGGPGNTIYF.

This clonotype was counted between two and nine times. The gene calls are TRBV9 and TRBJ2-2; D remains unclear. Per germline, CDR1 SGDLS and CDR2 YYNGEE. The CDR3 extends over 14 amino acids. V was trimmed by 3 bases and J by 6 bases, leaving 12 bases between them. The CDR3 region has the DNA TGTGCCAGCAGCGCTAATGATTTAGCCGGGGAGCTGTTTTTT. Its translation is CASSANDLAGELFF.

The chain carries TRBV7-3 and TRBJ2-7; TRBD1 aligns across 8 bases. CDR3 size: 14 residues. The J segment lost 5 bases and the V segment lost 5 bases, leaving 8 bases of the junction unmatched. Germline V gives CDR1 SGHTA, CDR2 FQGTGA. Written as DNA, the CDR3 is TGTGCCAGCAGCCCTGGGACAGGTTACAACGAGCAGTACTTC. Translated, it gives CASSPGTGYNEQYF.

The CDR3 DNA is TGTGCCAGCAGTCGGACTCGACTAGCGGGGGTCTCCTACGAGCAGTACTTC. As protein: CASSRTRLAGVSYEQYF. This rearrangement joins TRBV12-3 or TRBV12-4 to TRBJ2-7; TRBD2 matches at 12 bases. The CDR3 contains 17 residues. V gave up 5 bases and J gave up 0 bases; unmatched junction bases: 8.

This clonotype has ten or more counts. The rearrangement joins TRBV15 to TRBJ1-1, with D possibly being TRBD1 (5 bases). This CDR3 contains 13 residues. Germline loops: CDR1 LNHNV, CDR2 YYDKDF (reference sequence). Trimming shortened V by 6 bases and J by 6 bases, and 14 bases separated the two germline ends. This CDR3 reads CATSGQGKSEAFF. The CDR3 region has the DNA TGTGCCACCAGTGGTCAGGGAAAATCTGAAGCTTTCTTT.

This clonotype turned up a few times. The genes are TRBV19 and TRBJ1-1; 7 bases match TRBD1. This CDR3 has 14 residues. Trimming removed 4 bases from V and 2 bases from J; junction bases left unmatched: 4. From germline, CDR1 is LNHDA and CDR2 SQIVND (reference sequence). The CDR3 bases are TGTGCCAGTAGTAGGGGACAGAGTAACACTGAAGCTTTCTTT. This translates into CASSRGQSNTEAFF. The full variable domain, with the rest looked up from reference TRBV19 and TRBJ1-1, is DGGITQSPKYLFRKEGQNVTLSCEQNLNHDAMYWYRQDPGQGLRLIYYSQIVNDFQKGDIAEGYSVSREKKESFPLTVTSAQKNPTAFYLCASSRGQSNTEAFFGQGTRLTVV.

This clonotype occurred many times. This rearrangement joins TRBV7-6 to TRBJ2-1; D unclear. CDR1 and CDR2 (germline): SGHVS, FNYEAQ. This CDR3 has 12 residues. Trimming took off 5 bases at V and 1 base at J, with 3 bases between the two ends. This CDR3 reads CASSPSYNEQFF. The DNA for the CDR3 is TGTGCCAGCAGCCCTTCCTACAATGAGCAGTTCTTC.

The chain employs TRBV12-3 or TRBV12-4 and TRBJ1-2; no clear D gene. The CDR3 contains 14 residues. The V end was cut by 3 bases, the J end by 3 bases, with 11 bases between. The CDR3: CASSFTDLDYGYTF. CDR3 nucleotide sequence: TGTGCCAGCAGTTTTACCGATCTGGACTATGGCTACACCTTC.

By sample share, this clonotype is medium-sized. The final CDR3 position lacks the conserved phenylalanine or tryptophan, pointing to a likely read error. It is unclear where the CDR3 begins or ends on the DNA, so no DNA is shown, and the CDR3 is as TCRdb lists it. CDR3 protein: CATQGPTI. The chain carries TRBV10-3 and TRBJ2-7; TRBD1 is the table's D call and was not checked against the DNA. The CDR3 contains 8 residues when both ends are counted. Germline V gives CDR1 ENHRY, CDR2 SYGVKD.

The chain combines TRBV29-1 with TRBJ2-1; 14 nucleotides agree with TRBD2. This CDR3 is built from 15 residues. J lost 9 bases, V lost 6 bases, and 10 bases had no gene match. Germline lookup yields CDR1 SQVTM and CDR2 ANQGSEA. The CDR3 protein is CSVGTGTSGRSEQFF. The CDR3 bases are TGCAGCGTAGGGACCGGGACTAGCGGGAGAAGTGAGCAGTTCTTC.

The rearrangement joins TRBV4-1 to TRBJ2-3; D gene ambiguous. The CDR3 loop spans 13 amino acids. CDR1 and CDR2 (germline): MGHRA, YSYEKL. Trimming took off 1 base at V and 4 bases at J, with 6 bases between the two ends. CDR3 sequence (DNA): TGCGCCAGCAGCCAAGTAGTCTCAGATACGCAGTATTTT. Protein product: CASSQVVSDTQYF.